This T cell receptor (beta chain) emerged from a study of blood T cell repertoires in COVID-19. Study information: Researchers got acute and convalescent COVID-19 samples from the United States, Italy and Spain.

Germline V gene lookup returns CDR1 KGHSH and CDR2 LQKENI. Unmatched junction bases numbered 4, after V lost 5 bases and J lost 2 bases. This CDR3 comprises 15 residues. Here immunoSEQ multiplex PCR was the method, and the copy in TCRdb shows in-frame clones only, minus some. The data show some 170,000 clones, roughly 82% seen once. The receptor was isolated from a woman aged 70-85 years with acute or convalescent COVID-19. The chain recombines TRBV18 with TRBJ2-1; TRBD1 agrees at 9 bases. The sample taken for sequencing was peripheral blood. CDR3 sequence: CASSSDRGTYNEQFF. CDR3 sequence (DNA): TGTGCCAGCTCATCAGACAGGGGGACCTACAATGAGCAGTTCTTC.